Presented here are 12 T cell receptor beta chains from one specimen sequenced in a study of spatial heterogeneity in lung cancer. One entry per CDR3 protein results from TCRdb running MiXCR on the 5' RACE reads. Of about 39,000 distinct CDR3 sequences detected, approximately 6.3% appear once; the ten largest clones hold 11%. The time point here: sample taken at primary tumor resection. Sequencing covered unsorted whole RNA taken from tumor, nontumor lung or frozen PBMC. Sequencing was performed on PBMCs, taken at surgery. The receptors were gathered from a male donor with early-stage non-small cell lung cancer.

This clonotype has at least ten counts. DNA for the CDR3: TGCAGTGCTAGAAAAACAGGGGGACAAGAGACCCAGTACTTC. It translates to CSARKTGGQETQYF. The V and J genes are TRBV20-1 and TRBJ2-5; 8 bases map to TRBD1. V was clipped by 2 bases and J by 2 bases; unmatched bases: 4. The CDR3 is made up of 14 amino acids. In germline, CDR1 is DFQATT, CDR2 SNEGSKA (reference sequence).

This clonotype was recorded at least ten times. The chain joins TRBV9 to TRBJ1-6; TRBD1 matches 8 bases. The ends lost 7 bases at V and 3 bases at J; junction bases unmatched: 15. The CDR3 is 18 amino acids. Germline CDR1 is SGDLS and CDR2 is YYNGEE. The CDR3 protein is CASQGGQEGSRYNSPLHF. The CDR3 coding sequence is TGTGCCAGCCAGGGGGGACAGGAAGGGTCTCGCTATAATTCACCCCTCCACTTT. Together with reference TRBV9 and TRBJ1-6, the CDR3 gives the full variable domain: DSGVTQTPKHLITATGQRVTLRCSPRSGDLSVYWYQQSLDQGLQFLIQYYNGEERAKGNILERFSAQQFPDLHSELNLSSLELGDSALYFCASQGGQEGSRYNSPLHFGNGTRLTVT.

This clonotype is a singleton in its sample. This sequence may be a read error, since a much larger clone differs from it by one base. The rearrangement joins TRBV2 to TRBJ2-5; D is unresolved. The CDR3 loop spans 14 amino acids. Germline assignment: CDR1 SNHLY and CDR2 FYNNEI. V lost 6 bases and J lost 5, with 16 bases in between. CDR3 in DNA: TGTGCCAGCAGAATAATTGTAAGGGCTGAGACCCAGTACTTC. It yields the protein CASRIIVRAETQYF.

This clonotype came up many times. This chain uses TRBV2 with TRBJ2-5; tentatively, D is TRBD1 (5 bases). CDR3 size: 16 residues. Trimming stripped 6 bases from V and 3 bases from J, with 20 bases between. Germline CDR1 is SNHLY and CDR2 is FYNNEI. In DNA form, the CDR3 reads TGTGCCAGCAGGTCTCCCTACGCCAGACAGAAAGAGACCCAGTACTTC. Translated, it gives CASRSPYARQKETQYF.

The J gene is TRBJ1-3, the V gene TRBV20-1; 7 nucleotides match TRBD1. The trim removed 0 bases at V and 4 bases at J, leaving 3 bases unmatched. Germline CDR1 DFQATT, CDR2 SNEGSKA (reference sequence). This CDR3 is built from 14 residues. As DNA, the CDR3 is TGCAGTGCTAGAGATTCAGGGGGAGGAAACACCATATATTTT. Its protein product is CSARDSGGGNTIYF.

The chain has TRBV5-5 and TRBJ1-1, with D maybe TRBD1 (6 bases). The CDR3 extends over 14 amino acids. The V and J ends lost 0 bases and 5 bases respectively, with 11 bases between them. CDR1 and CDR2 from the germline V gene are SGHKS and YYEKEE (reference sequence). CDR3 protein: CASSLEGERTEAFF. The CDR3 DNA sequence: TGTGCCAGCAGCTTGGAGGGGGAGAGGACTGAAGCTTTCTTT.

This clonotype has ten or more counts. The chain combines TRBV20-1 with TRBJ2-1, with D possibly TRBD2 on 6 matching bases. Trimming shortened V by 4 bases and J by 0 bases, and 10 bases separated the two germline ends. This CDR3 spans 14 amino acids. Germline CDR1 DFQATT, CDR2 SNEGSKA (reference sequence). The CDR3 DNA sequence: TGCAGTGCTACACGGCGGGGCTCCTACAATGAGCAGTTCTTC. Translating gives CSATRRGSYNEQFF.

This clonotype was recorded many times. J is TRBJ2-7 and V is TRBV12-3 or TRBV12-4; possibly TRBD1 for D (6 bases). CDR3 length equals 13 residues. Trimming stripped 6 bases from V and 0 bases from J, with 9 bases between. CDR3 nucleotides: TGTGCCAGCAGGCTGGACAGCTCCTACGAGCAGTACTTC. It codes for CASRLDSSYEQYF.

This clonotype was observed many times. The chain has TRBV2 and TRBJ2-5; D call uncertain. This CDR3 has 12 residues. The germline V gene has CDR1 SNHLY and CDR2 FYNNEI. The V end was cut by 5 bases, the J end by 4 bases, with 8 bases between. The CDR3 coding sequence is TGTGCCAGCAGTTCTAGTGGAGAGACCCAGTACTTC. Translated, it gives CASSSSGETQYF.

This clonotype occurred many times. The chain recombines TRBV6-1 with TRBJ2-5; D tentatively reads TRBD1 or TRBD2 (6 bases each). CDR1 is MNHNS and CDR2 is SASEGT in the germline V gene. Trimming removed 2 bases at V and 3 bases at J, with 7 bases between. This CDR3 comprises 13 residues. CDR3 nucleotide sequence: TGTGCCAGCAGTGAAAGGGGGGAAGAGACCCAGTACTTC. Protein: CASSERGEETQYF.

This clonotype was picked up a small number of times. The chain joins TRBV24-1 to TRBJ2-7, with 9 bases that match TRBD2. Per germline, CDR1 KGHDR and CDR2 SFDVKD. The CDR3 length is 16 residues. V gave up 3 bases and J gave up 5 bases; unmatched junction bases: 10. This CDR3 reads CATSDGGGGALDEQYF. CDR3 DNA sequence: TGTGCCACCAGTGATGGGGGCGGGGGGGCGCTTGACGAGCAGTACTTC.

This clonotype was counted at least ten times. The rearrangement uses TRBV12-3 or TRBV12-4 and TRBJ2-3; TRBD1 aligns across 8 bases. The V segment lost 6 bases and the J segment 6 bases; nucleotides outside the gene matches: 5. The CDR3 loop spans 13 amino acids. The CDR3 DNA reads as TGTGCCAGCAGGGAGACAGGGGTCGATACGCAGTATTTT. It yields the protein CASRETGVDTQYF.